This T cell receptor beta chain was observed in a study of T cells in Graves' hyperthyroidism and ophthalmopathy. Clinical symptoms, serum thyroxine and TRAb, thyroid ultrasound and orbital computed tomography were used for the diagnoses. RNA transcripts gave rise to amplified TCR beta CDR3 regions. The study used the HTBI primer set for a first-round RT-PCR of the TCR CDR3. One entry per CDR3 protein, called by TCRdb with MiXCR from the multiplex PCR reads. The table shows about 340,000 distinct CDR3 sequences, with 21% occurring only once. This clonotype has at least ten counts. The CDR3 is made up of 16 amino acids. The germline V gene has CDR1 DFQATT and CDR2 SNEGSKA (reference sequence). The V segment lost 1 base and the J segment 1 base; nucleotides outside the gene matches: 3.

This rearrangement joins TRBV20-1 to TRBJ2-1; 11 bases are a match to TRBD2. This TCR derives from a woman aged 45-65 years with Graves' hyperthyroidism. The sequencing input was blood. The CDR3 DNA follows: TGCAGTGCTAGAGGACTAGCGGGGATTTCCTACAATGAGCAGTTCTTC. This gives the protein CSARGLAGISYNEQFF.